The 2 T cell receptor beta chains given below trace back to one sample, sequenced in a study of OX40 agonist ivuxolimab in advanced cancers. Assay used: immunoSEQ multiplex PCR; TCRdb lists only in-frame clones, some missing. The sample shows fewer than 30,000 clones, around 86% of them seen only once. Sample: CD4+ or CD8+ T cells sorted from blood, taken in a trial of the OX40 agonist ivuxolimab. The origin of the receptors is an adult with an advanced solid tumor such as melanoma, head and neck, liver or kidney cancer.

V usage is TRBV9 and J usage is TRBJ2-1; 9 bases agree with TRBD1. The CDR3 consists of 11 residues. V shed 3 bases, J shed 15 bases, and the junction held 4 bases outside the gene matches. Germline V gives CDR1 SGDLS, CDR2 YYNGEE. Here the CDR3 reads CASSGTGGAFF. The CDR3 DNA is TGTGCCAGCAGCGGAACAGGGGGCGCGTTCTTC.

This sequence joins TRBV9 and TRBJ1-2; D gene ambiguous. Germline assignment: CDR1 SGDLS and CDR2 YYNGEE. Trimming removed 0 bases from V and 4 bases from J, with 10 bases in between. This CDR3 is built from 14 residues. CDR3 sequence (DNA): TGTGCCAGCAGCGTAGGTCACACCTCCTATGGCTACACCTTC. Protein sequence: CASSVGHTSYGYTF.